A few counts support the clone carrying this TCR beta chain. The data were obtained in a study of patients and donors after allogeneic stem cell transplantation. Germline V gives CDR1 MNHEY, CDR2 SVGAGI. V gave up 4 bases and J gave up 5 bases, with 14 bases separating them. The CDR3 sequence is 14 residues long. TCRdb processed the RT-PCR reads anew with MiXCR; each CDR3 protein has one entry. The table shows more than 850,000 distinct CDR3 sequences, with approximately 19% occurring only once. Sample: blood, either unsorted or a sorted T cell fraction (not recorded which). The V gene is TRBV6-5, the J gene TRBJ1-2; tentatively, D is TRBD1 (5 bases). The clonotype was recovered from a human donor who was either an allogeneic HSCT recipient or a stem cell or donor lymphocyte infusion donor (not recorded which). It is not recorded whose cells these are; they may come from a transplant donor. The CDR3 coding sequence is TGTGCCAGCAGTTCCATACCTGGACAATATGGCTACACCTTC. Its translation is CASSSIPGQYGYTF.